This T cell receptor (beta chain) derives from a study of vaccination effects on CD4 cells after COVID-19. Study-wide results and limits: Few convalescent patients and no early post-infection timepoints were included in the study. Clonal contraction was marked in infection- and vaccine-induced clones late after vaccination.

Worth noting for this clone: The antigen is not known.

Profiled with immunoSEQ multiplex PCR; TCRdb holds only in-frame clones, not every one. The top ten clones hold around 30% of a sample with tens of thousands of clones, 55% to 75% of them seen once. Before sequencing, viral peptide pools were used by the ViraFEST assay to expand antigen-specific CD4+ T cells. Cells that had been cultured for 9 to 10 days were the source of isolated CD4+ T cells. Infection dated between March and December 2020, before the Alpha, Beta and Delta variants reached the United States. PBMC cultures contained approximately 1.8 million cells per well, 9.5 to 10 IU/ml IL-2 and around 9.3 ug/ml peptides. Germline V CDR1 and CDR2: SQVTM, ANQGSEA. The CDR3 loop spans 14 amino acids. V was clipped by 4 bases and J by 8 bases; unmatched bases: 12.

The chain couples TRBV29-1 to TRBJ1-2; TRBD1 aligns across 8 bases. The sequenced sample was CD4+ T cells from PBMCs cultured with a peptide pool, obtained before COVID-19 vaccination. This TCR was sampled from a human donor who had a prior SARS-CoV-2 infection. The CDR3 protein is CSVAAGGAYRGYTF. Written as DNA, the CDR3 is TGCAGCGTTGCCGCAGGGGGCGCATATCGCGGCTACACCTTC.